This T cell receptor (beta chain) is drawn from a study of tumor and adjacent non-tumor tissue in lung cancer. Study observations and caveats: Tumor tissue had significantly higher TCR diversity than normal lung.

A modified ARM-PCR protocol with three rounds of nested PCR amplified TCRbeta. TCRdb analysed the multiplex PCR reads with MiXCR anew, one entry per CDR3 protein. This sample yields 55,000 to 70,000 distinct CDR3 sequences, of which approximately 63% are seen a single time; roughly a fifth belongs to the top ten. The CDR3 extends over 14 amino acids. CDR1 is DFQATT, CDR2 SNEGSKA, per germline (reference sequence). Trimming at V came to 4 bases and at J to 7 bases, leaving 5 bases not matched to a gene. In the case of this clonotype: Its antigen is undetermined.

This sample's RNA came from whole unsorted tissue. The V and J genes are TRBV20-1 and TRBJ1-6, with TRBD1 matching 9 bases. Sequences were obtained from lung tumor tissue. This sequence originates from a man over 45 with non-small cell lung cancer. The CDR3 is CSAIMTGGNSPLHF. The CDR3, as DNA: TGCAGTGCTATAATGACAGGGGGAAATTCACCCCTCCACTTT.